The T cell receptor beta chain described here comes from a study of T cell repertoires in cytomegalovirus infection. The CDR3 runs to 17 residues. Germline V gene data show CDR1 as DFQATT and CDR2 as SNEGSKA (reference sequence). V lost 8 bases, J lost 2 bases, and 22 bases lay in between. From the reads, TCRdb called clonotypes with MiXCR, one entry per CDR3 protein. This repertoire shows roughly 140,000 distinct CDR3 sequences, around 24% found once; its top ten account for approximately 11%. The V and J genes are TRBV20-1 and TRBJ2-6; weak D call: TRBD2 (6 bases). The TCR comes from a human donor in good health (CMV status not recorded). Some clones in this sample may be carry-over from other donors' samples. Sequencing was performed on PBMCs. For the CDR3, the DNA is TGCAGTACTCTCGCGGAGGGCTTGGTGGCTGGGGCCAACGTCCTGACTTTC. Residues: CSTLAEGLVAGANVLTF.